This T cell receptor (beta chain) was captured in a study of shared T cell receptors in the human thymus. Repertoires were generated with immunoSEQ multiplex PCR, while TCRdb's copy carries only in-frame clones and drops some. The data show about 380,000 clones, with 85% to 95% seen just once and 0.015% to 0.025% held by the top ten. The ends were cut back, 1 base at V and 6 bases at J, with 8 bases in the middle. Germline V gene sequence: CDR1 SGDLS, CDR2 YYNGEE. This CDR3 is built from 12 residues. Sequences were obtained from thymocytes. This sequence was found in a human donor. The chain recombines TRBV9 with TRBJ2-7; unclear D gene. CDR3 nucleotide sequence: TGTGCCAGCAGCGTATTTGCCGGCGAGCAGTACTTC. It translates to CASSVFAGEQYF.